The source of this T cell receptor beta chain is a study of T cells after yellow fever vaccination. TCRdb analysed the 5' RACE reads with MiXCR anew, one entry per CDR3 protein. Of some 160,000 distinct CDR3 sequences listed, about a tenth are singletons. This CDR3 comprises 13 residues. Germline CDR1 and CDR2: MGHRA and YSYEKL. With 4 bases removed from V and 5 bases from J, the gap between germline ends came to 9 bases. This TCR was recovered from a man aged 18 to 30 who received the YFV17D yellow fever vaccine. The source material was CD8+ T cells sorted from PBMCs, sampled 45 days after the yellow fever booster vaccination. The chain carries TRBV4-1 and TRBJ1-5; no clear D. The CDR3 loop reads CASSPQTDQPQHF. The CDR3, as DNA: TGCGCCAGCAGCCCCCAGACGGATCAGCCCCAGCATTTT.